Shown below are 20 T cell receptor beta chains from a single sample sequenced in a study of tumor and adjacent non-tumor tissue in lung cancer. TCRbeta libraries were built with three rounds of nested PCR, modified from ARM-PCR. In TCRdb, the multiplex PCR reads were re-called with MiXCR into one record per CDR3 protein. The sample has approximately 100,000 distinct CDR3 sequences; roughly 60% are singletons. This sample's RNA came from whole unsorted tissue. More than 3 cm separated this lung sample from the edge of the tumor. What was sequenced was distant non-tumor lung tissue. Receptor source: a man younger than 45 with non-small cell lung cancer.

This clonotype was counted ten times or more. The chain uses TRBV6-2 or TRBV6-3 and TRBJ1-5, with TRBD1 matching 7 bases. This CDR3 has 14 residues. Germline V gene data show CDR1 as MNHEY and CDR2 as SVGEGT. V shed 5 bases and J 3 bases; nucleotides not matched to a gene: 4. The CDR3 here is CASSTTGINQPQHF. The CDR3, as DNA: TGTGCCAGCAGTACGACAGGGATCAATCAGCCCCAGCATTTT.

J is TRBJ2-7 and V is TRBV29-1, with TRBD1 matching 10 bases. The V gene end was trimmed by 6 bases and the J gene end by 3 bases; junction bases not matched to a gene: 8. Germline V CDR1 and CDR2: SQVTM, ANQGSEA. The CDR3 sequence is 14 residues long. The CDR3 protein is CSVTTGTGDYEQYF. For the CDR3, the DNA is TGCAGCGTGACGACCGGGACAGGGGACTACGAGCAGTACTTC.

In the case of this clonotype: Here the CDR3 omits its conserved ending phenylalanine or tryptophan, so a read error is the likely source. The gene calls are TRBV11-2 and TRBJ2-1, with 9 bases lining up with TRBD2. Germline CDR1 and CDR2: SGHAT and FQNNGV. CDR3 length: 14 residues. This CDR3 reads CASSLLAGDHEQFL. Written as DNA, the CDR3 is TGTGCCAGCAGCTTATTAGCGGGAGACCATGAACAGTTCCTC.

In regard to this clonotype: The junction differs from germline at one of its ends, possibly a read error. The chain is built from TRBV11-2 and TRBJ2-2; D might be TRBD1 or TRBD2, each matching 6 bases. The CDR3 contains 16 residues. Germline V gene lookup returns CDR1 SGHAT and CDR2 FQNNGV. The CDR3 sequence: CASSTRGHGWTGEPFF. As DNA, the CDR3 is TGTGCCAGCAGCACGCGGGGACACGGATGGACCGGGGAGCCGTTTTTT.

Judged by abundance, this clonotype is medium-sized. The CDR3, as DNA: TGTGCCAGCAGTGTGGACGGGGAAGAGCAGTTCTTC. Translation gives CASSVDGEEQFF. The J gene is TRBJ2-1, the V gene TRBV6-1, with D perhaps TRBD2 (5 bases). Germline V gives CDR1 MNHNS, CDR2 SASEGT. The CDR3 is made up of 12 amino acids. V was cut by 4 bases and J by 10 bases, with 11 bases left in between.

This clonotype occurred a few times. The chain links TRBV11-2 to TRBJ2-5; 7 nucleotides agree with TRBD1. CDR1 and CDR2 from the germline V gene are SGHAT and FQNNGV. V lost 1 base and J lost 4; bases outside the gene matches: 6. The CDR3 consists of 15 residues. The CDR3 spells CASSLGQGGRETQYF. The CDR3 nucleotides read TGTGCCAGCAGCTTAGGACAGGGTGGCCGAGAGACCCAGTACTTC.

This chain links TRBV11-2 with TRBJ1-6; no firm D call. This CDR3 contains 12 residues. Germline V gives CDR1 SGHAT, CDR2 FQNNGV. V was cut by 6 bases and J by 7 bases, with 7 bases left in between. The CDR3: CASRPQNSPLHF. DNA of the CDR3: TGTGCCAGCAGGCCTCAAAATTCACCCCTCCACTTT.

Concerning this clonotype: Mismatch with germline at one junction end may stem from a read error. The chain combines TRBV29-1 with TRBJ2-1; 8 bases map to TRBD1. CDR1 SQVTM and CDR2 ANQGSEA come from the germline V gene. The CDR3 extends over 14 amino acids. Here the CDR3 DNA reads TGCAGCGTTGAAATCGGACAGGGTGTCAACGAGCAGTCCTTC. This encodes CSVEIGQGVNEQSF.

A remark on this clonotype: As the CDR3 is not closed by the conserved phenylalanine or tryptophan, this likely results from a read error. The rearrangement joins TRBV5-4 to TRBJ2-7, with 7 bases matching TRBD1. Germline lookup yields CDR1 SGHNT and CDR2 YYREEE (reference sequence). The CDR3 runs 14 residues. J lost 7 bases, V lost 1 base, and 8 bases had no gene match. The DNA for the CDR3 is TGTGCCAGCAGCTTGACCGGGACAGACTATGAGCAGTACCTC. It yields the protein CASSLTGTDYEQYL.

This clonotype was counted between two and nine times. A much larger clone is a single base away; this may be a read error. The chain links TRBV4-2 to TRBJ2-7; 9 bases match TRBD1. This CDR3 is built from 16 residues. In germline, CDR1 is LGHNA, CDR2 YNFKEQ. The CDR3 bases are TGTGCCAGCAGCCAAGGATCCCTCACCACAGGGGGCGAGCACTACTTC. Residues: CASSQGSLTTGGEHYF.

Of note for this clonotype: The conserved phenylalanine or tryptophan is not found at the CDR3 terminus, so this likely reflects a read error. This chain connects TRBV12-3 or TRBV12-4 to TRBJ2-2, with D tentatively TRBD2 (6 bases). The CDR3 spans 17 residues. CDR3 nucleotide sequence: TGTGCCCGCAGTTTATGGACGGGAGTAACGAACACCGAGGAGCTGTTTTCT. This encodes CARSLWTGVTNTEELFS.

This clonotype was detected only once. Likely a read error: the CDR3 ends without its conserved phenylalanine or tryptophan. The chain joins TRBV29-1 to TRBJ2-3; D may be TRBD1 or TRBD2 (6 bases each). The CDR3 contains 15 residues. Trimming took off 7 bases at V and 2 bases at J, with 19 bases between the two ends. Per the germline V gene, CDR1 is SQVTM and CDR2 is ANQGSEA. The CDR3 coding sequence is TGCAGCGGGCGCCTAGTGGGGGGCTTCACAGATACGCAGTATTAT. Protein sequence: CSGRLVGGFTDTQYY.

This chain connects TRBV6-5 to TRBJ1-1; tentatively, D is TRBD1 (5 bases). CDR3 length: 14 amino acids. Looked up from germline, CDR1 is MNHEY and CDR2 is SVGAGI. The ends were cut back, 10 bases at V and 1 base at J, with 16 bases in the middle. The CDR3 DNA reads TGTGCCATCCTAATATCACAGGCGAACACTGAAGCTTTCTTT. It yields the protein CAILISQANTEAFF.

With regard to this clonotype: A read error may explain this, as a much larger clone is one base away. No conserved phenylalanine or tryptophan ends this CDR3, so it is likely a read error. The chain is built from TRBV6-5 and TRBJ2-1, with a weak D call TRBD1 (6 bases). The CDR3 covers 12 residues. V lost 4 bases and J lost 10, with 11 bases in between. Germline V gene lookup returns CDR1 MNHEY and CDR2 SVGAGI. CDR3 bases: TGTGCCAGCAGTTTGTTCGGGACAGAGCAGTTCTTA. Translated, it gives CASSLFGTEQFL.

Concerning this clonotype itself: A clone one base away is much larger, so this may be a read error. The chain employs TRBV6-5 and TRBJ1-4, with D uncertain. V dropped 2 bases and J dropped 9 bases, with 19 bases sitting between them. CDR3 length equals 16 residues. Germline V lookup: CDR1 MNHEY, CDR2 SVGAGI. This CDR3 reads CASSYKGAGARKKLFF. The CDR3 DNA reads TGTGCCAGCAGTTACAAAGGTGCAGGAGCGCGGAAAAAACTGTTTTTT.

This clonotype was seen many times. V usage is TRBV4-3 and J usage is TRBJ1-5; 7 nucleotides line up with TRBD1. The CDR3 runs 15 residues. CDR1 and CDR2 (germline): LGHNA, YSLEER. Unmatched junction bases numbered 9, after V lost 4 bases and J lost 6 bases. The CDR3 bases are TGCGCCAGCAGCCCGCGGAAGGGGGCAGGTCAGCCCCAGCATTTT. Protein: CASSPRKGAGQPQHF.

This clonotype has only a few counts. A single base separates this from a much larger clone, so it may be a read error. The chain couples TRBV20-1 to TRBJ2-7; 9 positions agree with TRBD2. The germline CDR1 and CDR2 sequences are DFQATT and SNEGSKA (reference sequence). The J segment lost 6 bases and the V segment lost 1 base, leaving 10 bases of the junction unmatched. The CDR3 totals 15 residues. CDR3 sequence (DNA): TGCAGTGCTAGAGTCACTTTAGCGGGAGACCGCGAGCAGTACTTC. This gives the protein CSARVTLAGDREQYF.

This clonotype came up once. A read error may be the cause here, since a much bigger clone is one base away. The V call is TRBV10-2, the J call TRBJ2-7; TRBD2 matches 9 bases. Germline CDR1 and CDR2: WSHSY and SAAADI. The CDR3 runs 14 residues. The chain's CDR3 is CTSSESLAGYEQYF. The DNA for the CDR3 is TGCACCAGCAGTGAGTCACTAGCGGGCTACGAGCAGTACTTC.

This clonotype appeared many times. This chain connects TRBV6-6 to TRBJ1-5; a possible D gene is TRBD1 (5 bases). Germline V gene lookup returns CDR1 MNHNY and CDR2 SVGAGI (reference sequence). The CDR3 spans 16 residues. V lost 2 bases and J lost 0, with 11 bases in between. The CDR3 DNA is TGTGCCAGCAGTTACCATAGGGGATATAGCAATCAGCCCCAGCATTTT. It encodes CASSYHRGYSNQPQHF.

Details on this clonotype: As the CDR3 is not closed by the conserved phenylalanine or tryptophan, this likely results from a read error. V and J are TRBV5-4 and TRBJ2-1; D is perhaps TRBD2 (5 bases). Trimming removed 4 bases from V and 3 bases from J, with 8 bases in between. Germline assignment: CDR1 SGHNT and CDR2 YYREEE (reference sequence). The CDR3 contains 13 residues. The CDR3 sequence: CASSRGDYNEQFS. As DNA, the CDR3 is TGTGCCAGCAGCCGGGGTGACTACAATGAGCAGTTCTCC.